Presented here are 15 T cell receptor beta chains from one specimen sequenced in a study of shared clonotypes between healthy human individuals. The assay was immunoSEQ multiplex PCR, and TCRdb's table has in-frame clones only and misses some. The repertoire holds over a million clones, approximately 98.5% seen once, with approximately 0.4% in the top ten. The sequenced sample consisted of naive CD4+ T cells sorted from blood. Subset here: CD45RA+ positively selected. These receptor sequences come from a man between 25 and 39 years old in good health.

This chain connects TRBV7-9 to TRBJ2-1; 7 bases map to TRBD2. The CDR3 sequence is 16 residues long. The germline CDR1 and CDR2 sequences are SEHNR and FQNEAQ (reference sequence). The ends lost 5 bases at V and 0 bases at J; junction bases unmatched: 7. The CDR3 is CASSPWGRGSYNEQFF. The CDR3 DNA follows: TGTGCCAGCAGCCCTTGGGGGAGGGGCTCCTACAATGAGCAGTTCTTC.

This clone was observed a single time. The V and J genes are TRBV5-5 and TRBJ1-4; tentatively, D is TRBD1 (5 bases). Trimming cost V 5 bases and J 8 bases, with 13 bases left between them. The CDR3 runs to 13 residues. CDR1 SGHKS and CDR2 YYEKEE come from the germline V gene (reference sequence). The CDR3 DNA reads as TGTGCCAGCAGATTTGGGGACGAAGAAAAACTGTTTTTT. Translated, it gives CASRFGDEEKLFF.

The chain carries TRBV9 and TRBJ2-3; 7 bases fit TRBD1. The junction had 8 bases not matched to a gene; V was cut back by 3 bases and J by 4 bases. CDR1 and CDR2 (germline): SGDLS, YYNGEE. This CDR3 is 15 amino acids long. The CDR3 region is CASSAGQNPPDTQYF. CDR3 nucleotides: TGTGCCAGCAGCGCGGGACAGAATCCCCCAGATACGCAGTATTTT. Full variable domain (outside the CDR3, taken from reference TRBV9 and TRBJ2-3): DSGVTQTPKHLITATGQRVTLRCSPRSGDLSVYWYQQSLDQGLQFLIQYYNGEERAKGNILERFSAQQFPDLHSELNLSSLELGDSALYFCASSAGQNPPDTQYFGPGTRLTVL.

V gene TRBV29-1 combines with J gene TRBJ1-3, with D tentatively TRBD1 (5 bases). Trimming removed 8 bases from V and 5 bases from J, with 13 bases in between. Germline CDR1 SQVTM, CDR2 ANQGSEA. CDR3 length: 12 residues. The CDR3 bases are TGCAGCTCCCGGGACGGAAGAAACACCATATATTTT. This codes for CSSRDGRNTIYF.

The chain recombines TRBV18 with TRBJ2-1; a possible D gene is TRBD2 (5 bases). The CDR3 contains 14 residues. V was trimmed by 5 bases and J by 0 bases, leaving 8 bases between them. Germline CDR1 reads KGHSH; CDR2 reads LQKENI. The chain's CDR3 is CASSYSDSYNEQFF. CDR3 nucleotide sequence: TGTGCCAGCTCATATAGCGACTCCTACAATGAGCAGTTCTTC.

This chain links TRBV20-1 with TRBJ2-7; D remains unclear. The CDR3 consists of 11 residues. V was clipped by 6 bases and J by 3 bases, with 9 bases between them. CDR1 is DFQATT, CDR2 SNEGSKA, per germline (reference sequence). CDR3 sequence: CSAVWGYEQYF. Here the CDR3 DNA reads TGCAGTGCGGTGTGGGGCTACGAGCAGTACTTC.

A single count supports this clone. V and J are TRBV11-3 and TRBJ1-1; 7 positions match TRBD1. J gave up 6 bases and V 5 bases, and 6 bases lay outside the gene matches. Germline loops: CDR1 SGHNT, CDR2 YENEEA. The CDR3 has 13 residues. The CDR3 here is CASSLEGASEAFF. Here the CDR3 DNA reads TGTGCCAGCAGCCTGGAGGGGGCGTCTGAAGCTTTCTTT. Full variable domain (remainder filled in from reference TRBV11-3 and TRBJ1-1): EAGVVQSPRYKIIEKKQPVAFWCNPISGHNTLYWYLQNLGQGPELLIRYENEEAVDDSQLPKDRFSAERLKGVDSTLKIQPAELGDSAVYLCASSLEGASEAFFGQGTRLTVV.

This chain links TRBV18 with TRBJ2-7; 9 positions agree with TRBD1. The V gene's germline CDR1 is KGHSH and CDR2 LQKENI. This CDR3 has 14 residues. The ends lost 5 bases at V and 3 bases at J; junction bases unmatched: 5. CDR3 in DNA: TGTGCCAGCTCATCAGGACAGGGGAACTACGAGCAGTACTTC. Amino acids: CASSSGQGNYEQYF. Filled out from reference TRBV18 and TRBJ2-7, the complete variable domain reads NAGVMQNPRHLVRRRGQEARLRCSPMKGHSHVYWYRQLPEEGLKFMVYLQKENIIDESGMPKERFSAEFPKEGPSILRIQQVVRGDSAAYFCASSSGQGNYEQYFGPGTRLTVT.

The V and J genes are TRBV28 and TRBJ2-7, with TRBD1 identical over 11 bases. This CDR3 has 15 residues. The V and J ends lost 6 bases and 2 bases, in that order; junction bases with no gene match: 6. Germline V gene data show CDR1 as MDHEN and CDR2 as SYDVKM. The DNA of the CDR3 is TGTGCCAGCAGCCGGGACAGGGGGTCGACCTACGAGCAGTACTTC. Its translation is CASSRDRGSTYEQYF.

The rearrangement joins TRBV5-1 to TRBJ2-5; a weak D match, TRBD2 (6 bases). This CDR3 is built from 16 residues. V lost 0 bases and J 5 bases, leaving 17 bases between the germline ends. The germline V gene encodes CDR1 SGHRS and CDR2 YFSETQ. Here the CDR3 reads CASSLDPGLSRETQYF. The CDR3, as DNA: TGCGCCAGCAGCTTGGACCCGGGACTGTCCCGGGAGACCCAGTACTTC.

The CDR3 sequence is CASSIGTSGNEQFF. For the CDR3, the DNA is TGCGCCAGCAGCATTGGGACTAGCGGCAATGAGCAGTTCTTC. This rearrangement joins TRBV5-1 to TRBJ2-1, with 11 positions matching TRBD2. After removal of 4 bases from V and 6 bases from J, the junction contained 3 bases not matched to a gene. Germline CDR1 and CDR2: SGHRS and YFSETQ. CDR3 length: 14 residues.

The chain has TRBV18 and TRBJ2-4, with 9 bases identical to TRBD2. The ends lost 0 bases at V and 5 bases at J; junction bases unmatched: 8. CDR3 length: 17 amino acids. Looked up from germline, CDR1 is KGHSH and CDR2 is LQKENI. CDR3 DNA sequence: TGTGCCAGCTCACCACCCCTCGGGCGGGAGGGGGAAAACATTCAGTACTTC. It codes for CASSPPLGREGENIQYF.

The gene calls are TRBV11-2 and TRBJ2-5; D call uncertain. Looked up from germline, CDR1 is SGHAT and CDR2 is FQNNGV. CDR3 length: 14 amino acids. The V end was cut by 1 base, the J end by 2 bases, with 8 bases between. The chain's CDR3 is CASSLGLAQETQYF. CDR3 coding DNA: TGTGCCAGCAGCTTAGGTTTGGCTCAAGAGACCCAGTACTTC.

The chain links TRBV18 to TRBJ2-5; D could derive from TRBD1 or TRBD2 (5 bases each). The CDR3 sequence is 17 residues long. V lost 3 bases and J lost 5, with 22 bases in between. Germline-derived CDR1 and CDR2 are KGHSH and LQKENI. The CDR3 spells CASSPTYLDGAAETQYF. The CDR3 coding sequence is TGTGCCAGCTCACCGACCTATTTGGACGGGGCAGCGGAGACCCAGTACTTC.

The chain couples TRBV7-9 to TRBJ2-1, with D perhaps being TRBD1 or TRBD2 (5 bases each). V was shortened by 5 bases and J by 6 bases, with 17 bases between the two germline ends. Germline V gives CDR1 SEHNR, CDR2 FQNEAQ (reference sequence). CDR3 length: 15 residues. The CDR3 spells CASSPQVPGTNEQFF. The CDR3 DNA reads as TGTGCCAGCAGCCCCCAGGTGCCAGGGACCAATGAGCAGTTCTTC.